This passage covers 4 T cell receptor beta chains from one sample sequenced in a study of regulatory T cells in long-lasting Graves disease. Combining iRepertoire HTBI primers with Arm-PCR of CDR3 regions, the authors built TCR beta libraries. TCRdb passed the multiplex PCR reads through MiXCR, listing each CDR3 protein once. The sample contains fewer than 450,000 distinct CDR3 sequences, 15% of which appear only once. Time point in this sample: newly diagnosed GD, antithyroid drugs for less than 3 months. Extracted RNA from PBMCs served as the source of the TCR library. The same data also went into a second study, on T cells in Graves' hyperthyroidism and ophthalmopathy.

Sample: peripheral blood mononuclear cells (PBMCs), taken at new diagnosis, from a patient treated with antithyroid drugs. These receptors were obtained from a woman aged 40 to 49 with Graves disease.

J is TRBJ2-7 and V is TRBV20-1; 7 bases align to TRBD1. In germline, CDR1 is DFQATT, CDR2 SNEGSKA (reference sequence). This CDR3 spans 14 amino acids. The trim removed 1 base at V and 4 bases at J, leaving 7 bases unmatched. CDR3 nucleotide sequence: TGCAGTGCTAGAGCAGACAGGGCGGAGTACGAGCAGTACTTC. Translated: CSARADRAEYEQYF.

This clonotype was seen repeatedly, ten times or more. J is TRBJ1-1 and V is TRBV30; a possible D gene is TRBD1 (6 bases). The V gene's germline CDR1 is GTSNPN and CDR2 SVGIG (reference sequence). V was cut by 0 bases and J by 1 base, with 15 bases left in between. The CDR3 length is 16 residues. CDR3 DNA sequence: TGTGCCTGGAGTGTACGTGACAGGATCTCGAACACTGAAGCTTTCTTT. Amino acid sequence: CAWSVRDRISNTEAFF.

About this clonotype itself: Just one base apart from a much larger clone, this may be a read error. V and J are TRBV7-3 and TRBJ2-5; 11 bases align to TRBD2. The junction had 10 bases not matched to a gene; V was cut back by 2 bases and J by 11 bases. In germline, CDR1 is SGHTA, CDR2 FQGTGA. The CDR3 loop spans 15 amino acids. The CDR3 loop is CASSLLAGGRDEQYF. In DNA, the CDR3 is TGTGCCAGCAGCTTACTAGCGGGAGGCCGGGATGAGCAGTACTTC.

This clonotype was recorded at least ten times. The chain has TRBV28 and TRBJ2-1, with unresolved D. CDR3 length: 15 residues. CDR1 and CDR2 from the germline V gene are MDHEN and SYDVKM. Deletions cut 2 bases from V and 7 bases from J, with 15 bases between. Written as DNA, the CDR3 is TGTGCCAGCAGTTTAGGGCAGCTAACGGCTAATGAGCAGTTCTTC. Translated, it gives CASSLGQLTANEQFF.